Listed below are T cell receptor beta chains from one sample, sequenced in a study of early T cells in non-severe SARS-CoV-2 infection. TCRdb recomputed calls from the 5' RACE reads with MiXCR, one row per CDR3 protein. This repertoire shows approximately 50,000 distinct CDR3 sequences, approximately 7.6% found once; its top ten account for approximately 4.4%. The source material was whole blood. The receptor source for this set is an adult who was a healthcare worker with PCR-confirmed SARS-CoV-2 infection or an uninfected control (not recorded which). Both conserved end residues are part of each CDR3. The D gene is left open where the match is weak. Not all rows give a size; the values are once, few, many and, for expanded clones, a class.

size,J,D,V,CDR3,DNA
NA,TRBJ2-3,TRBD1,TRBV4-1,CASSHPGTGGTDTQYF,TGCGCCAGCAGCCATCCCGGGACAGGGGGCACAGATACGCAGTATTTT
NA,TRBJ2-3,NA,TRBV20-1,CSAPRDSVDTQYF,TGCAGTGCTCCGAGGGACTCTGTAGATACGCAGTATTTT
few,TRBJ1-2,NA,TRBV19,CATLDDRNYGYTF,TGTGCCACCTTAGATGATAGGAACTATGGCTACACCTTC
NA,TRBJ2-5,NA,TRBV7-6,CASSPGMAQYF,TGTGCCAGCAGCCCCGGTATGGCCCAGTACTTC
few,TRBJ2-2,TRBD1,TRBV15,CATSREIPSVGQGATGELFF,TGTGCCACCAGCAGAGAAATCCCTAGCGTGGGACAGGGGGCCACCGGGGAGCTGTTTTTT
NA,TRBJ2-7,NA,TRBV20-1,CSARGRWGEQYF,TGCAGTGCTAGAGGGCGCTGGGGCGAGCAGTACTTC
NA,TRBJ1-5,NA,TRBV19,CASSMGIMGNQPQHF,TGTGCCAGTAGTATGGGCATTATGGGCAATCAGCCCCAGCATTTT
NA,TRBJ2-1,TRBD2,TRBV2,CASSTRGSGALHNEQFF,TGTGCCAGCAGTACCCGGGGTAGCGGGGCACTGCACAATGAGCAGTTCTTC
NA,TRBJ2-3,NA,TRBV6-2/TRBV6-3,CASSYSGHTDTQYF,TGTGCCAGCAGTTACTCGGGGCACACAGATACGCAGTATTTT
few,TRBJ2-1,NA,TRBV6-6,CASRIADSYNEQFF,TGTGCCAGCAGAATAGCGGACTCCTACAATGAGCAGTTCTTC
NA,TRBJ2-3,TRBD2,TRBV7-6,CASSPTSGGRTDTQYF,TGTGCCAGCAGCCCCACTAGCGGGGGTCGGACAGATACGCAGTATTTT
few,TRBJ2-7,NA,TRBV5-5,CASSLAPLYEQYF,TGTGCCAGCAGCTTGGCCCCTCTCTACGAGCAGTACTTC
few,TRBJ2-1,NA,TRBV3-1,CASSPRRIARYPPYNEQFF,TGTGCCAGCAGCCCCCGACGGATAGCACGATACCCTCCCTACAATGAGCAGTTCTTC
few,TRBJ2-7,NA,TRBV19,CASSLGGLPSYEQYF,TGTGCCAGTAGTCTCGGAGGGCTCCCTTCCTACGAGCAGTACTTC
NA,TRBJ2-3,TRBD1,TRBV28,CASKTGRTDTQYF,TGTGCCAGCAAGACAGGGCGGACAGATACGCAGTATTTT
few,TRBJ2-5,NA,TRBV10-1,CASSESGNGETQYF,TGCGCCAGCAGTGAGTCGGGAAACGGGGAGACCCAGTACTTC
NA,TRBJ2-4,NA,TRBV12-3/TRBV12-4,CASSSPGAAKNIQYF,TGTGCCAGCAGTTCCCCGGGGGCCGCCAAAAACATTCAGTACTTC
NA,TRBJ2-7,NA,TRBV7-2,CASSLWGAREQYF,TGTGCCAGCAGCTTATGGGGGGCGCGGGAGCAGTACTTC
few,TRBJ1-2,NA,TRBV25-1,CASSDPGTGIGYTF,TGTGCCAGCAGTGACCCCGGGACCGGGATTGGCTACACCTTC
few,TRBJ1-4,TRBD1,TRBV20-1,CSASEGTGNEKLFF,TGCAGTGCTTCGGAGGGGACAGGGAATGAAAAACTGTTTTTT
few,TRBJ1-4,NA,TRBV6-5,CASSYSSSGRRFF,TGTGCCAGCAGTTACTCGAGTTCCGGACGCCGGTTTTTT
few,TRBJ2-3,TRBD2,TRBV12-3/TRBV12-4,CASSGLARADTQYF,TGTGCCAGCAGCGGACTAGCTAGGGCAGATACGCAGTATTTT
many,TRBJ1-3,NA,TRBV30,CAWSVGTGNTIYF,TGTGCCTGGAGTGTAGGGACTGGAAACACCATATATTTT
many,TRBJ2-1,TRBD2,TRBV6-1,CASSTSSGGSYNEQFF,TGTGCCAGCAGCACTTCTAGCGGGGGATCCTACAATGAGCAGTTCTTC
few,TRBJ2-5,TRBD2,TRBV20-1,CSARTRGVTQYF,TGCAGTGCGAGGACTAGAGGCGTGACCCAGTACTTC
NA,TRBJ2-1,TRBD2,TRBV6-6,CASRGLLESSYNEQFF,TGTGCCAGCAGGGGACTACTTGAGAGCTCCTACAATGAGCAGTTCTTC
few,TRBJ1-5,NA,TRBV5-1,CARGLFGQPQHF,TGCGCCAGGGGGCTGTTCGGACAGCCCCAGCATTTT
NA,TRBJ2-6,TRBD2,TRBV13,CASRYRAGGSGANVLTF,TGTGCCAGCAGGTATAGAGCGGGGGGCTCTGGGGCCAACGTCCTGACTTTC
many,TRBJ1-6,NA,TRBV14,CASSQGREYSPLHF,TGTGCCAGCAGCCAAGGCAGGGAATACTCACCCCTCCACTTT
many,TRBJ2-3,TRBD2,TRBV11-2,CASSPGTSGTDTQYF,TGTGCCAGCAGCCCCGGGACTAGCGGCACAGATACGCAGTATTTT
many,TRBJ2-3,TRBD2,TRBV2,CASSEQGLAGTDTQYF,TGTGCCAGCAGTGAACAGGGACTAGCGGGCACAGATACGCAGTATTTT
NA,TRBJ1-1,NA,TRBV27,CASSLSGRGWTEAFF,TGTGCCAGCAGTTTATCGGGTAGGGGATGGACTGAAGCTTTCTTT
few,TRBJ2-2,NA,TRBV29-1,CSGVSPGTGELFF,TGCAGCGGGGTGTCGCCGGGCACCGGGGAGCTGTTTTTT
NA,TRBJ2-3,NA,TRBV5-5,CASSLGSASTDTQYF,TGTGCCAGCAGCTTGGGGAGTGCTAGCACAGATACGCAGTATTTT
NA,TRBJ2-7,NA,TRBV5-1,CASRDDSSYEQYF,TGCGCCAGCAGGGACGACAGCTCCTACGAGCAGTACTTC
few,TRBJ2-1,NA,TRBV7-7,CASSLGLAPGNEQFF,TGTGCTAGCAGCTTAGGCCTGGCCCCAGGTAATGAGCAGTTCTTC
NA,TRBJ2-7,NA,TRBV10-2,CASIGRDYEQYF,TGCGCCAGCATCGGACGGGACTACGAGCAGTACTTC
many,TRBJ2-1,NA,TRBV3-1,CASSRVRDNEQFF,TGTGCCAGCAGCCGGGTCCGGGACAATGAGCAGTTCTTC
NA,TRBJ2-5,TRBD1,TRBV6-6,CASSFRQGLETQYF,TGTGCCAGCAGTTTTCGACAGGGTCTGGAGACCCAGTACTTC
many,TRBJ2-7,NA,TRBV7-8,CASSLRLTGGSYEQYF,TGTGCCAGCAGCTTACGATTGACAGGAGGGTCCTACGAGCAGTACTTC
many,TRBJ1-2,NA,TRBV7-9,CASSLNPPGAGYTF,TGTGCCAGCAGCTTAAATCCACCAGGGGCCGGCTACACCTTC